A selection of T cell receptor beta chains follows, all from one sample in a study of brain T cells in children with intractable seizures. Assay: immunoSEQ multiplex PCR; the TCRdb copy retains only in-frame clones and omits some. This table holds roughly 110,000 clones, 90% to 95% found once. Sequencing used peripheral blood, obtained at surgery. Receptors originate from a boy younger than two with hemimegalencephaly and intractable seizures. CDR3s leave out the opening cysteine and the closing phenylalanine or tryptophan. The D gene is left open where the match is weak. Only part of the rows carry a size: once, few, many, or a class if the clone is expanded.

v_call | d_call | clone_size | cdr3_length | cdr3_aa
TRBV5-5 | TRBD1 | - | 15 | ASSLGQGPGNYYGYT
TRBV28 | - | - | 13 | ASSLGEGGNQPQH
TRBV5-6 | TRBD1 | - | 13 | ASSVDRWGSYEQY
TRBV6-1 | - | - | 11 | ASSEGLSYEQY
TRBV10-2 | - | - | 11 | ASSGDKNYGYT
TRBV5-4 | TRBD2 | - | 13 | ASSSSGRATGELF
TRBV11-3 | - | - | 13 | ASSLEPGRDTEAF
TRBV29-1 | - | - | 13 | SVGALSGPQRGYT
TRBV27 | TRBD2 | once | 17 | ASRRSPGLAGGPGGELF
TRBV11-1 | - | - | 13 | ASSFGPGPGYGYT
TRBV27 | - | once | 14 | ASSCSTAPLHTEAF
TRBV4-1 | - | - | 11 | ASSQEGPWALF
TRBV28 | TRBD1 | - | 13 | ASSRDRGGDQPQH
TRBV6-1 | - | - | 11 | ASSDRPHQPQH
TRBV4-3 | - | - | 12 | ASSQGDRGNVLT
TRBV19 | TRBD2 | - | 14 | ASSIGGTRLYNEQF
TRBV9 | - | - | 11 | ASSVVPRDEQF
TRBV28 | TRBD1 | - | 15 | ASKLRQGDPNTGELF
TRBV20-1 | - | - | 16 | SASYPPSVKMSPDTQY
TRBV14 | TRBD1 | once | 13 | ASSQDWTGSETQY
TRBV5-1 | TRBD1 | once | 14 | ASSQTGGEGRDEQY
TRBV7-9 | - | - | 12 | ASSFDGSSYEQY
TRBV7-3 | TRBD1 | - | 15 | ASSLSGGDRGPETQY
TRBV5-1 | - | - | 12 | ASSLWRESYGYT